These T cell receptor beta chains were read from a single sample in a study of cytomegalovirus exposure and HLA in healthy donors. Some clones are missing from TCRdb's copy, which holds only in-frame ones; the method was immunoSEQ multiplex PCR. The profile shows tens of thousands of clones, more than 65% of them singletons. The sequenced sample consisted of PBMCs. These receptors originate from a woman between 18 and 29 years old in good health and CMV-seronegative. The CDR3 runs from the conserved cysteine through the conserved F or W. D genes are given only for firm matches. The listing skips clone size in some rows; elsewhere it reads once, few, many or a size class.

>.|TRBV27|TRBJ2-2|.
TGTGCCAGCAGTTACGGGGGTTCCACCGGGGAGCTGTTTTTT
CASSYGGSTGELFF
>TRBD2|TRBV19|TRBJ2-1|once
TGTGCCAGTAGTATGAGTAGCGGGAGCAATGAGCAGTTCTTC
CASSMSSGSNEQFF
>.|TRBV27|TRBJ2-7|.
TGTGCCAGCAGTTTCCGCGGGACAGAACCTTTCTCCTACGAGCAGTACTTC
CASSFRGTEPFSYEQYF
>.|TRBV27|TRBJ1-5|.
TGTGCCAGCAGTCCCCAGTACAATCAGCCCCAGCATTTT
CASSPQYNQPQHF
>.|TRBV9|TRBJ2-7|few
TGTGCCAGCAGCGTAGCTCTAGCAGACGAGCAGTACTTC
CASSVALADEQYF
>TRBD1|TRBV7-3|TRBJ1-2|once
TGTGCCAGCAGCTCGGCGACAGGGGCGAACTATGGCTACACCTTC
CASSSATGANYGYTF
>.|TRBV5-1|TRBJ2-1|few
TGCGCCAGCAGCTTGGGAGGGCTCCTAAGGAATGAGCAGTTCTTC
CASSLGGLLRNEQFF
>TRBD1|TRBV19|TRBJ2-7|once
TGTGCCAGTAGTACCCGCTTACAGGGGGACTACGAGCAGTACTTC
CASSTRLQGDYEQYF
>.|TRBV27|TRBJ2-7|.
TGTGCCAGCAGTCCCTCCGGGCTAGCCCACTACTACGAGCAGTACTTC
CASSPSGLAHYYEQYF
>.|TRBV11-2|TRBJ1-2|.
TGTGCCAGCAGCTTAGGACAGGCTGGGAACTATGGCTACACCTTC
CASSLGQAGNYGYTF
>.|TRBV11-2|TRBJ1-2|.
TGTGCCAGCAGCCCCGAGGGAGGTCGAACCTATGGCTACACCTTC
CASSPEGGRTYGYTF